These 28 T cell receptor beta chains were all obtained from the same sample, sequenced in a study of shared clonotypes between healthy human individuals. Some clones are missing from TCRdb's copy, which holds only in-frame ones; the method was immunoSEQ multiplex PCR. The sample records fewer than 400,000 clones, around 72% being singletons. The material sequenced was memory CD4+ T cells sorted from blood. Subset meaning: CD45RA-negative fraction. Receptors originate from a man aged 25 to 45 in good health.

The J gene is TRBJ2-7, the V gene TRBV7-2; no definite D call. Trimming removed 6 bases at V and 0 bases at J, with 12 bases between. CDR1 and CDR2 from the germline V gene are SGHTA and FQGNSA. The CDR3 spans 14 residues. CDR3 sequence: CASSLRRYSYEQYF. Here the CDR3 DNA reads TGTGCCAGCAGTCTAAGGCGGTACTCCTACGAGCAGTACTTC.

CDR3 sequence: CASSIGQGNNQPQHF. The CDR3 DNA reads as TGTGCCAGTAGTATAGGACAGGGGAACAATCAGCCCCAGCATTTT. The gene calls are TRBV19 and TRBJ1-5; TRBD1 matches 8 bases. The CDR3 spans 15 residues. With 1 base clipped from V and 3 bases from J, the junction kept 2 bases outside the gene matches. In germline, CDR1 is LNHDA, CDR2 SQIVND (reference sequence).

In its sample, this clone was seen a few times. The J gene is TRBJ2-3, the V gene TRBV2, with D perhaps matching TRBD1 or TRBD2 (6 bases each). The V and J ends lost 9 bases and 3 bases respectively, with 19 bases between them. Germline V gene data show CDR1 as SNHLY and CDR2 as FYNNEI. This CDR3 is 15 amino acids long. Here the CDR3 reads CASLQEGVVTDTQYF. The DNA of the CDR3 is TGTGCCAGTCTACAGGAGGGGGTGGTGACAGATACGCAGTATTTT. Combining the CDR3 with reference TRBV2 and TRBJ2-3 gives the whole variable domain EPEVTQTPSHQVTQMGQEVILRCVPISNHLYFYWYRQILGQKVEFLVSFYNNEISEKSEIFDDQFSVERPDGSNFTLKIRSTKLEDSAMYFCASLQEGVVTDTQYFGPGTRLTVL.

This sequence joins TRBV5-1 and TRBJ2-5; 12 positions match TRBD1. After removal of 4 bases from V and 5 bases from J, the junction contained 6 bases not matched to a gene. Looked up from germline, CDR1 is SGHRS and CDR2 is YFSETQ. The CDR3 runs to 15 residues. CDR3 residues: CASSRDRGRRETQYF. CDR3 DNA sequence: TGCGCCAGCAGCAGGGACAGGGGGCGGCGGGAGACCCAGTACTTC.

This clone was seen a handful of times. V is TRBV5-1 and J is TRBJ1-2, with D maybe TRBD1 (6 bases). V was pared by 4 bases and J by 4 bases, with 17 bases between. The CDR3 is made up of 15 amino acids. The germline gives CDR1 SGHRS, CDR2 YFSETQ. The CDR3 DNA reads TGCGCCAGCAGCCCGGCGGGGGCTTCAGGCTATGGCTACACCTTC. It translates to CASSPAGASGYGYTF.

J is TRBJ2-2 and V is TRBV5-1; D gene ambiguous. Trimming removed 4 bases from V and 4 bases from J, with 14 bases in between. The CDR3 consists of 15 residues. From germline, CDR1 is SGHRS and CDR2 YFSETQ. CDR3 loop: CASSPTLGTTGELFF. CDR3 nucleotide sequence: TGCGCCAGCAGCCCGACCCTCGGAACCACCGGGGAGCTGTTTTTT.

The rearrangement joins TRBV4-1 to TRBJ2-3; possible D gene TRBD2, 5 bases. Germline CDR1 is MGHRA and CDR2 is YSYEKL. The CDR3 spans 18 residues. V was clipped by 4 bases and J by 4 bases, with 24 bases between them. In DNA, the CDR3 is TGCGCCAGCAGCCCAACAAACACCCAGCGGAGCCGAGCAGATACGCAGTATTTT. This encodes CASSPTNTQRSRADTQYF.

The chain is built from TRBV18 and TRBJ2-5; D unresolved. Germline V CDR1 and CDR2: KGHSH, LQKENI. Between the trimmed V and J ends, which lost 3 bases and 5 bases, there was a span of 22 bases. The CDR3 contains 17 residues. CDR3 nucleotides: TGTGCCAGCTCACCCCAGGCGGCCCTGCGAACCTTGGAGACCCAGTACTTC. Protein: CASSPQAALRTLETQYF.

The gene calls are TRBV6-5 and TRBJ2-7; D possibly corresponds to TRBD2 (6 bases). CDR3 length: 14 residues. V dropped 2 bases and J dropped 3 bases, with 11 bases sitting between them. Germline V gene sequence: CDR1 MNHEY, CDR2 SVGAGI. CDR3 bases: TGTGCCAGCAGTTACACCGCGACTAGCTACGAGCAGTACTTC. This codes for CASSYTATSYEQYF.

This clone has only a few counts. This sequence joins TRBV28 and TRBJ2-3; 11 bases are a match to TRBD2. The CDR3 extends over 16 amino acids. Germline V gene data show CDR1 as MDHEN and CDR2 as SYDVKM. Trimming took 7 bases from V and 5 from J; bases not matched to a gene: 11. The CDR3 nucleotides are TGTGCCAGCACAACTAGCGGGGGCACACTGGGAGATACGCAGTATTTT. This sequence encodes CASTTSGGTLGDTQYF.

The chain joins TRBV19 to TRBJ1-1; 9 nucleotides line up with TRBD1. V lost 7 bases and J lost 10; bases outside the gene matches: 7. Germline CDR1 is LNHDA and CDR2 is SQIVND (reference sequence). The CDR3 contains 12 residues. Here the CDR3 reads CASNTGGAGAFF. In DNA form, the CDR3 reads TGTGCCAGTAATACAGGGGGCGCGGGAGCTTTCTTT.

CDR3 in amino acids: CASSYPSTNEQFF. CDR3 DNA sequence: TGTGCCAGCAGTTACCCCTCCACGAATGAGCAGTTCTTC. The rearrangement links TRBV6-6 to TRBJ2-1; D is undetermined. Trimming shortened V by 2 bases and J by 7 bases, and 9 bases separated the two germline ends. The germline gives CDR1 MNHNY, CDR2 SVGAGI (reference sequence). The CDR3 totals 13 residues.

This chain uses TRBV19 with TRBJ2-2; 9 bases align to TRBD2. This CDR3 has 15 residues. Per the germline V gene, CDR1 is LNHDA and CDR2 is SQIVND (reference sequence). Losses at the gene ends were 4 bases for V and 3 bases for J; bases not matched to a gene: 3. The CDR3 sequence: CASSTLAGYTGELFF. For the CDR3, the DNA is TGTGCCAGTAGTACCCTAGCGGGATACACCGGGGAGCTGTTTTTT.

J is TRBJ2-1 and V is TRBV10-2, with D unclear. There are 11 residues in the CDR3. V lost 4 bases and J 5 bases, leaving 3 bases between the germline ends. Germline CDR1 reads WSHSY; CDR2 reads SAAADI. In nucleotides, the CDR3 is TGCGCCAGCAGTGGGCACAATGAGCAGTTCTTC. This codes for CASSGHNEQFF.

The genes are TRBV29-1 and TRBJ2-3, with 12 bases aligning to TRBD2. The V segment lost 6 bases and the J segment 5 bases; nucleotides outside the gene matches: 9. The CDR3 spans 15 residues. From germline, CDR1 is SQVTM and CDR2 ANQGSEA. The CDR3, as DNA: TGCAGCGTAACAGTGACTAGCGGGAGCGTAGATACGCAGTATTTT. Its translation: CSVTVTSGSVDTQYF.

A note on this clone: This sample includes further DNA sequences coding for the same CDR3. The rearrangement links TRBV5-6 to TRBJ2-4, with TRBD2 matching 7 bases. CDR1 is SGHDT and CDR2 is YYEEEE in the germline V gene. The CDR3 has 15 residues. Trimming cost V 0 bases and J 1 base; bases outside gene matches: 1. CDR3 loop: CASSLGGGAKNIQYF. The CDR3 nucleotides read TGTGCCAGCAGCTTGGGGGGGGGTGCCAAAAACATTCAGTACTTC.

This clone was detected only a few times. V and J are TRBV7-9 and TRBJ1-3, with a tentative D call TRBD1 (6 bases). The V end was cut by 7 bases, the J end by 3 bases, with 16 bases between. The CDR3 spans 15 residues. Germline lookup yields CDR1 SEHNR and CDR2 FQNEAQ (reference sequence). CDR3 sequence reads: CASTYVGQFGNTIYF. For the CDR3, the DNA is TGTGCCAGCACATACGTCGGACAGTTTGGAAACACCATATATTTT.

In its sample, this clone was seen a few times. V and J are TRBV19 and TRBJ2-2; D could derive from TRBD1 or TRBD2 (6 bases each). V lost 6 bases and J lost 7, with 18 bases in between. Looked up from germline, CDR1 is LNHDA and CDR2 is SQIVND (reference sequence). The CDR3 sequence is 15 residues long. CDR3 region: CASSGRQRGVGELFF. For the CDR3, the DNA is TGTGCCAGTAGCGGTCGGCAAAGGGGGGTCGGGGAGCTGTTTTTT.

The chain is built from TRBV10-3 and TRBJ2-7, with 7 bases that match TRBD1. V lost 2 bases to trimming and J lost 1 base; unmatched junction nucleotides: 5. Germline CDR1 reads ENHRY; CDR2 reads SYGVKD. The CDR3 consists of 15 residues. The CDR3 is CAISERTGLSYEQYF. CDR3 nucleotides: TGTGCCATCAGTGAGCGGACAGGCCTTTCCTACGAGCAGTACTTC.

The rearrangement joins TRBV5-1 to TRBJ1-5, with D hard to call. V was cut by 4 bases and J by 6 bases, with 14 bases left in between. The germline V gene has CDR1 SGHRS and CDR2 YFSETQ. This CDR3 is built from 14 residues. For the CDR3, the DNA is TGCGCCAGCAGCCAAACTGGGGTGGGTCAGCCCCAGCATTTT. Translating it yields CASSQTGVGQPQHF. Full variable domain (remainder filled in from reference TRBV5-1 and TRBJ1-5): KAGVTQTPRYLIKTRGQQVTLSCSPISGHRSVSWYQQTPGQGLQFLFEYFSETQRNKGNFPGRFSGRQFSNSRSEMNVSTLELGDSALYLCASSQTGVGQPQHFGDGTRLSIL.

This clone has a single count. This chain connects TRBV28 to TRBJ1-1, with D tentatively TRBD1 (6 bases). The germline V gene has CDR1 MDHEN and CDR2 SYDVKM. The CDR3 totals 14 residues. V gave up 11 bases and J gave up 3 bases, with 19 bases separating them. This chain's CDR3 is CAALADWGHTEAFF. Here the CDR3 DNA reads TGTGCCGCCCTGGCCGACTGGGGGCACACTGAAGCTTTCTTT.

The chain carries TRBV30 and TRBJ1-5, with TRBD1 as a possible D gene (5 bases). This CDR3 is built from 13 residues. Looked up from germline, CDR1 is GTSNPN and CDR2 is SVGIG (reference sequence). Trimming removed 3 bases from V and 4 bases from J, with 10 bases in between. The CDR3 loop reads CAWREWGNQPQHF. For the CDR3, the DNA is TGTGCCTGGAGAGAGTGGGGGAATCAGCCCCAGCATTTT.

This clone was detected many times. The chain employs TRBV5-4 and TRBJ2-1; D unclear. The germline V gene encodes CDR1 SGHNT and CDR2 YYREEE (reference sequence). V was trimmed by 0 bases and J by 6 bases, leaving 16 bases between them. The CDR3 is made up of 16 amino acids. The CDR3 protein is CASSLGYARSGNEQFF. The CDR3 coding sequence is TGTGCCAGCAGCTTGGGGTACGCCAGGTCTGGCAATGAGCAGTTCTTC.

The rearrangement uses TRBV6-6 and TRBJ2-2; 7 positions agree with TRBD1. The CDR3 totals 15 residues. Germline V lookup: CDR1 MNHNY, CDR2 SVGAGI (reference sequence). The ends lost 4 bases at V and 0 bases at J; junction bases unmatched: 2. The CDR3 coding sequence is TGTGCCAGCAGTTCTGGACAGGCGAACACCGGGGAGCTGTTTTTT. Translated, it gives CASSSGQANTGELFF.

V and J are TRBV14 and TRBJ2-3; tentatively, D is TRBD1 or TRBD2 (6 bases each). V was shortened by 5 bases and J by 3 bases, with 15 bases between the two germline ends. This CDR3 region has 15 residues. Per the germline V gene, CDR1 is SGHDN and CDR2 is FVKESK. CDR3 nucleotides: TGTGCCAGCAGCTTGCGGGGACATATAACAGATACGCAGTATTTT. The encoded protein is CASSLRGHITDTQYF.

CDR3 in amino acids: CASSSTPGSTDTQYF. The CDR3 region has the DNA TGTGCCAGCAGCTCCACCCCCGGCAGCACAGATACGCAGTATTTT. The genes are TRBV5-4 and TRBJ2-3; D gene unclear. Germline lookup yields CDR1 SGHNT and CDR2 YYREEE (reference sequence). V was trimmed by 3 bases and J by 0 bases, leaving 11 bases between them. The CDR3 length is 15 residues.

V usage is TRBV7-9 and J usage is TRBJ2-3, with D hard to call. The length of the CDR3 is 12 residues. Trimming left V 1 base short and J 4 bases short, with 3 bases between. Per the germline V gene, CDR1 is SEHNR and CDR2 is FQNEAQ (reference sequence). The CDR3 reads CASSLDPDTQYF. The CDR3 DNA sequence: TGTGCCAGCAGCTTAGATCCAGATACGCAGTATTTT. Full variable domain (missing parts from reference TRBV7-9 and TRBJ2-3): DTGVSQNPRHKITKRGQNVTFRCDPISEHNRLYWYRQTLGQGPEFLTYFQNEAQLEKSRLLSDRFSAERPKGSFSTLEIQRTEQGDSAMYLCASSLDPDTQYFGPGTRLTVL.

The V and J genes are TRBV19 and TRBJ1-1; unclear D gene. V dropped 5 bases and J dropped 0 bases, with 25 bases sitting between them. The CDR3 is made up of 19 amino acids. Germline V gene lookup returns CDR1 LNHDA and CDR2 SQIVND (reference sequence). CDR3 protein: CASSEAVVGLTIMNTEAFF. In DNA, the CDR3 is TGTGCCAGTAGTGAAGCTGTGGTAGGATTAACGATCATGAACACTGAAGCTTTCTTT. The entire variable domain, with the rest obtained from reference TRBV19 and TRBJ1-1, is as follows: DGGITQSPKYLFRKEGQNVTLSCEQNLNHDAMYWYRQDPGQGLRLIYYSQIVNDFQKGDIAEGYSVSREKKESFPLTVTSAQKNPTAFYLCASSEAVVGLTIMNTEAFFGQGTRLTVV.